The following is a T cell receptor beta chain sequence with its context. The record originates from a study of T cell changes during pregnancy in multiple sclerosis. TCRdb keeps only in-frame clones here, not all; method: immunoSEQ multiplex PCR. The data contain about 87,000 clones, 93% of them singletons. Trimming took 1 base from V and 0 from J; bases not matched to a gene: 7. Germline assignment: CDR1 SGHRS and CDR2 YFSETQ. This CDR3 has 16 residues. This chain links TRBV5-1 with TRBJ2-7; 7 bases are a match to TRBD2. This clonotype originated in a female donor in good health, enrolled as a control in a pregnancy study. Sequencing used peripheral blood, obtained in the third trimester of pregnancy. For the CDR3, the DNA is TGCGCCAGCAGCTTGTCTCAGAGCGGGAACTCCTACGAGCAGTACTTC. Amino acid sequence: CASSLSQSGNSYEQYF.